This T cell receptor (beta chain) was recorded in a study of control samples from healthy donors and cancer patients. Trimming removed 2 bases at V and 7 bases at J, with 12 bases between. In germline, CDR1 is MNHEY, CDR2 SMNVEV (reference sequence). The CDR3 loop spans 14 amino acids. Data came from immunoSEQ multiplex PCR; TCRdb stores just in-frame clones and leaves some out. The table records 150,000 to 200,000 clones, approximately 93% of them present only once. J is TRBJ2-1 and V is TRBV27; D remains ambiguous. This receptor was identified in a woman in her forties in good health. The sample taken for sequencing was blood. CDR3 residues: CASSLSRPGNEQFF. The CDR3 nucleotides read TGTGCCAGCAGTTTAAGCAGGCCCGGGAATGAGCAGTTCTTC.